This T cell receptor beta chain emerged from a study of T cells in Graves' hyperthyroidism and ophthalmopathy. Graves' hyperthyroidism was deemed stable given no ophthalmopathy progression within 18 months. Germline trimming cut 5 bases from V and 8 bases from J; bases unmatched to any gene: 14. The CDR3 sequence is 16 residues long. The germline V gene has CDR1 SGHVS and CDR2 FQNEAQ. RNA transcripts yielded amplified TCR beta CDR3 regions. The primer set for the first-round RT-PCR of the TCR CDR3 was HTBI. MiXCR, applied by TCRdb to the multiplex PCR reads, yields one record per CDR3 protein. The sample lists a few hundred thousand distinct CDR3 sequences, approximately 13% occurring once. This clonotype was seen at least ten times. Its antigen remains unknown. Points from the study as a whole: The model forecast ophthalmopathy, anticipating it by a median around 6.5 months before onset.

Material for sequencing was blood. The TCR was taken from a young woman with Graves' hyperthyroidism. The rearrangement links TRBV7-8 to TRBJ1-4; 7 bases match TRBD1. CDR3 DNA: TGTGCCAGCAGCACTGGGAATAGGGGGCGTGGGGAAAAACTGTTTTTT. It specifies CASSTGNRGRGEKLFF.